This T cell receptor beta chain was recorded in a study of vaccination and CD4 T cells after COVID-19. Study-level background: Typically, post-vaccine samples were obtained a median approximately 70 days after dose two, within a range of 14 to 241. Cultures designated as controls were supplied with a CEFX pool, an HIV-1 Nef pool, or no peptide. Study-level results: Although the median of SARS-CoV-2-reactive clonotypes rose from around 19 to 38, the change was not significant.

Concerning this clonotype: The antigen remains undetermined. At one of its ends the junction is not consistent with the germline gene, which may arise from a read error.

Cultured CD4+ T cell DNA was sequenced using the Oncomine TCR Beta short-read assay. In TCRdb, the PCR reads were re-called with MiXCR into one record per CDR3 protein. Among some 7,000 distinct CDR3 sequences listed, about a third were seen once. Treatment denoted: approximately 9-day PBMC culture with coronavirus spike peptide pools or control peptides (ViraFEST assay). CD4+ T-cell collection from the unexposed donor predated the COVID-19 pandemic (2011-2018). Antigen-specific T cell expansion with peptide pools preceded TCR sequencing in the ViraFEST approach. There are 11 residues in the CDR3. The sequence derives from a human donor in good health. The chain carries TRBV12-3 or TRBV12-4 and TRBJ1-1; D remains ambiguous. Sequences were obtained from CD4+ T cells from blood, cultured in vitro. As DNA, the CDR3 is TGTGCCAGCGCGATGAACGCTGAAGCTTTCTTT. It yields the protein CASAMNAEAFF.